The sequence of this T cell receptor (beta chain) was determined in a study of blood T cells in healthy people across ages. Through a sample-barcoded 5' primer and a J-beta primer mix, a second PCR was run for roughly 6 to 12 cycles. A tag from a template-switch adaptor with 12 random nucleotides marked each cDNA molecule. Per-sample output comprised a minimum of 2.5 million paired-end reads containing CDR3. TCRdb re-called the 5' RACE reads through MiXCR, storing one row per CDR3 protein. The profile covers around 1.5 million distinct CDR3 sequences, with about 31% appearing a single time and about 11% taken by the ten largest. The CDR3 is made up of 14 amino acids.

The source is a woman aged 25 to 39 in good health. The gene calls are TRBV21-1 and TRBJ2-4; TRBD2 reflects the table's D call only, with no check against the DNA. TRBV21-1 is marked as a pseudogene. The source material was blood. This CDR3 is CASREGGDKNIQYF. CDR3 in DNA: TGTGCCAGCAGGGAGGGCGGTGACAAAAACATTCAGTACTTC.